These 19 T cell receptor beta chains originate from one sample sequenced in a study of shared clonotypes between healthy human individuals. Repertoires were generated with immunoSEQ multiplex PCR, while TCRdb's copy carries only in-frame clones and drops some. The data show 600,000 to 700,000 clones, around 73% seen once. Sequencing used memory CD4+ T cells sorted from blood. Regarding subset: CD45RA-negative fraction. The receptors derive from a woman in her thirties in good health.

Here the CDR3 DNA reads TGTGCCAGTAGTATCTACCCGTTGGGGGAGCAGTACTTC. Amino acids: CASSIYPLGEQYF. V and J are TRBV19 and TRBJ2-7; D gene ambiguous. CDR1 is LNHDA, CDR2 SQIVND, per germline (reference sequence). This CDR3 is built from 13 residues. The V and J ends lost 3 bases and 7 bases respectively, with 13 bases between them.

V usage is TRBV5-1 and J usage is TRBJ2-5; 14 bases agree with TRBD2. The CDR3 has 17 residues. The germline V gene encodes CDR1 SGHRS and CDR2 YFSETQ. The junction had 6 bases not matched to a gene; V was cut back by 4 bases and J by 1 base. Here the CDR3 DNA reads TGCGCCAGCAGCGCCGGGACTAGCGGGAGTTCCCAAGAGACCCAGTACTTC. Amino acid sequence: CASSAGTSGSSQETQYF.

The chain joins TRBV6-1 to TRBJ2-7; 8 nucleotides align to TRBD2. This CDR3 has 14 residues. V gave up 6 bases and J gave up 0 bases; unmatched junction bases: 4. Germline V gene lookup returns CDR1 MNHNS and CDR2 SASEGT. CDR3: CASRSSGDSYEQYF. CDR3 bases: TGTGCCAGCAGGAGTAGCGGGGACTCCTACGAGCAGTACTTC.

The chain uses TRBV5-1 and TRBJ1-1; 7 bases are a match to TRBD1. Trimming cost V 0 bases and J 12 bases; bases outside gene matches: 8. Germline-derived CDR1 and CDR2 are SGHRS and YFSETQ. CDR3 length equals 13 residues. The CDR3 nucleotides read TGCGCCAGCAGCTTGGTGGGACAGTCCGAGTCTTTCTTT. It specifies CASSLVGQSESFF.

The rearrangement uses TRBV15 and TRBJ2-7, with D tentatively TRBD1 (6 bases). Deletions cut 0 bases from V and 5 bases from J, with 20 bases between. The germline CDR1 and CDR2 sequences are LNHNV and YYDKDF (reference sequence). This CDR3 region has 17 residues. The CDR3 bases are TGTGCCACCAGCAGAGATTTGACAGTTGAGGGGGTCAACGAGCAGTACTTC. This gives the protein CATSRDLTVEGVNEQYF.

For the CDR3, the DNA is TGTGCCAGTAGTACCCGGGACGGCTACGAGCAGTACTTC. Encoded protein: CASSTRDGYEQYF. The chain carries TRBV19 and TRBJ2-7; D is tentatively TRBD1 or TRBD2 (5 bases each). CDR3 length equals 13 residues. V dropped 4 bases and J dropped 3 bases, with 10 bases sitting between them. The germline V gene has CDR1 LNHDA and CDR2 SQIVND (reference sequence). The full variable domain, its missing parts supplied by reference TRBV19 and TRBJ2-7, is DGGITQSPKYLFRKEGQNVTLSCEQNLNHDAMYWYRQDPGQGLRLIYYSQIVNDFQKGDIAEGYSVSREKKESFPLTVTSAQKNPTAFYLCASSTRDGYEQYFGPGTRLTVT.

The CDR3 DNA reads as TGTGCCAGCAGCATTGGACCAGGCGAAAAACTGTTTTTT. Amino acid sequence: CASSIGPGEKLFF. V and J are TRBV2 and TRBJ1-4; D gene ambiguous. Trimming removed 6 bases from V and 8 bases from J, with 13 bases in between. CDR1 is SNHLY and CDR2 is FYNNEI in the germline V gene. This CDR3 has 13 residues.

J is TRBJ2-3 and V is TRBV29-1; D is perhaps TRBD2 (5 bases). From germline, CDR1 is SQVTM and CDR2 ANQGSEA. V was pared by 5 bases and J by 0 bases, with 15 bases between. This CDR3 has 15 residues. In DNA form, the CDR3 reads TGCAGCGTTCAACGCCTCGCGGGTAGCACAGATACGCAGTATTTT. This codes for CSVQRLAGSTDTQYF.

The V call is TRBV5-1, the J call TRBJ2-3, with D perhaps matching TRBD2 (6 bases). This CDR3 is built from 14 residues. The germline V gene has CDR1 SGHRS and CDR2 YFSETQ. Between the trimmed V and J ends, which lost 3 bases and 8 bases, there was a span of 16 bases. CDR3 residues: CASSSGTPRVTQYF. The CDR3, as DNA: TGCGCCAGCAGCTCGGGGACTCCCAGAGTTACGCAGTATTTT.

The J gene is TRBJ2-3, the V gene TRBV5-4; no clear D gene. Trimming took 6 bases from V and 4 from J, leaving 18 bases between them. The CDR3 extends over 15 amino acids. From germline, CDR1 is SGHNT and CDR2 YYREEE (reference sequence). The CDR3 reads CASTNPSGYPDTQYF. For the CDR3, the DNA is TGTGCCAGCACCAACCCGTCGGGTTACCCAGATACGCAGTATTTT.

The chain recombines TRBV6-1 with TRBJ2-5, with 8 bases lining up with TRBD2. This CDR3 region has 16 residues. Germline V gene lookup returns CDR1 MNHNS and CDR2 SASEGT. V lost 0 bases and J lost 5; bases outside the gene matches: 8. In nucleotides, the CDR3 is TGTGCCAGCAGTGAAGCCCACGGGAGGGGAGGTGAGACCCAGTACTTC. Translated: CASSEAHGRGGETQYF.

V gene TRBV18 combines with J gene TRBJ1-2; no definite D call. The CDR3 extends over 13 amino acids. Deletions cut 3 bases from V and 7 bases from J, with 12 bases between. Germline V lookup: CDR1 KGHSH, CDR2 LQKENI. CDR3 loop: CASSPFSGRGYTF. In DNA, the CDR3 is TGTGCCAGCTCACCTTTCTCAGGCCGTGGCTACACCTTC.

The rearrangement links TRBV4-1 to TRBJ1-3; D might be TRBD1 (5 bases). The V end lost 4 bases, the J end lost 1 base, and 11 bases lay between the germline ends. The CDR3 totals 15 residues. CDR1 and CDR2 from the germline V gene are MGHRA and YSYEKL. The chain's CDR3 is CASSLGGLSGNTIYF. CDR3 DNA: TGCGCCAGCAGCCTCGGGGGATTATCTGGAAACACCATATATTTT.

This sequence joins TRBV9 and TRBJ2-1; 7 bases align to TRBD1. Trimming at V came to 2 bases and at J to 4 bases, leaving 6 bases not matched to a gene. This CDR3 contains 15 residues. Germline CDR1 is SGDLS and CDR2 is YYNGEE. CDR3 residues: CASSVRDSGYNEQFF. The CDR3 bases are TGTGCCAGCAGCGTCCGGGACAGTGGGTACAATGAGCAGTTCTTC.

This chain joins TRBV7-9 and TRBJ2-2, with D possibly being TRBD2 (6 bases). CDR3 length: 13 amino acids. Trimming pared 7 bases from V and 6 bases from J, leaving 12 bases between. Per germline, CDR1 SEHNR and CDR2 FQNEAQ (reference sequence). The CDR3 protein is CASTRLVSGELFF. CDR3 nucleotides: TGTGCCAGCACCAGACTAGTATCCGGGGAGCTGTTTTTT.

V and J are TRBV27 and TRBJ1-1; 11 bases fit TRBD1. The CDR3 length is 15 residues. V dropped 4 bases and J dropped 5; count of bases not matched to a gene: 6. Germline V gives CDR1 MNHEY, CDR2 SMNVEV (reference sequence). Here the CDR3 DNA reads TGTGCCAGCAGTTCGCCGGGACAGGGGGTGACTGAAGCTTTCTTT. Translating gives CASSSPGQGVTEAFF.

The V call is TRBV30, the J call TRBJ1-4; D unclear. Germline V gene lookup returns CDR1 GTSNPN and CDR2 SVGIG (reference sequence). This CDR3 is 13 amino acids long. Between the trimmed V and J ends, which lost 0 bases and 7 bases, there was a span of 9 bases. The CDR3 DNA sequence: TGTGCCTGGAGTGTAGTTTCTAGTGAAAAACTGTTTTTT. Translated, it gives CAWSVVSSEKLFF.

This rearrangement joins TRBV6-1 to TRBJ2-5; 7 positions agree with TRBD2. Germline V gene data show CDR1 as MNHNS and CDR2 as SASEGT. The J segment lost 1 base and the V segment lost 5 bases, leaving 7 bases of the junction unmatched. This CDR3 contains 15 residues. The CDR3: CASSLQTGGQETQYF. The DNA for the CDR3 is TGTGCCAGCAGTCTCCAGACGGGGGGCCAAGAGACCCAGTACTTC.

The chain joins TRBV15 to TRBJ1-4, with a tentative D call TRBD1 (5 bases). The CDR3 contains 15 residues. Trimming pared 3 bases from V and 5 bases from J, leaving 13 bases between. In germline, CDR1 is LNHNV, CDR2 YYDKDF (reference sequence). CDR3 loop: CATSSRVGGNEKLFF. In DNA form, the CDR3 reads TGTGCCACCAGCAGCAGGGTCGGAGGGAATGAAAAACTGTTTTTT.